Listed here are 5 T cell receptor beta chains from one sample, sequenced in a study of T cell changes during pregnancy in multiple sclerosis. TCRdb's table, derived via immunoSEQ multiplex PCR, lists solely in-frame clones and lacks some. The sample records tens of thousands of clones, 85% to 95% being singletons. The specimen was peripheral blood, collected in the third trimester of pregnancy. The receptors shown here come from a female donor with multiple sclerosis, enrolled in a pregnancy study.

The rearrangement links TRBV5-1 to TRBJ1-1, with TRBD1 matching over 7 bases. V gave up 4 bases and J gave up 1 base; unmatched junction bases: 7. This CDR3 has 15 residues. The germline CDR1 and CDR2 sequences are SGHRS and YFSETQ. The chain's CDR3 is CASSVLTGENTEAFF. Here the CDR3 DNA reads TGCGCCAGCAGCGTTCTTACAGGGGAGAACACTGAAGCTTTCTTT.

This chain joins TRBV6-4 and TRBJ2-3; 10 bases match TRBD2. The CDR3 length is 16 residues. From germline, CDR1 is MRHNA and CDR2 SNTAGT. V dropped 3 bases and J dropped 0; count of bases not matched to a gene: 3. As DNA, the CDR3 is TGTGCCAGCAGTGAGGAAGCGGGAGGGAGCACAGATACGCAGTATTTT. This translates into CASSEEAGGSTDTQYF.

This clone has only one observation. The rearrangement uses TRBV7-9 and TRBJ2-7; 12 nucleotides line up with TRBD1. The CDR3 extends over 15 amino acids. Germline trimming cut 5 bases from V and 3 bases from J; bases unmatched to any gene: 5. CDR1 is SEHNR and CDR2 is FQNEAQ in the germline V gene (reference sequence). The CDR3 sequence: CASSLGTGGSYEQYF. The CDR3 nucleotides are TGTGCCAGCAGCCTGGGGACAGGGGGCAGCTACGAGCAGTACTTC.

V gene TRBV27 combines with J gene TRBJ2-3, with TRBD1 matching over 9 bases. This CDR3 is built from 17 residues. The V segment lost 6 bases and the J segment 0 bases; nucleotides outside the gene matches: 10. The germline gives CDR1 MNHEY, CDR2 SMNVEV (reference sequence). CDR3 bases: TGTGCCAGCAGGTGGGGGACAGGGCTCCGTAGCACAGATACGCAGTATTTT. It translates to CASRWGTGLRSTDTQYF.

The V gene is TRBV9, the J gene TRBJ2-7, with TRBD2 identical over 8 bases. The CDR3 extends over 16 amino acids. V dropped 0 bases and J dropped 2; count of bases not matched to a gene: 7. Germline V gene data show CDR1 as SGDLS and CDR2 as YYNGEE. This CDR3 reads CASSVGQAGATYEQYF. DNA for the CDR3: TGTGCCAGCAGCGTAGGTCAAGCGGGAGCCACCTACGAGCAGTACTTC.